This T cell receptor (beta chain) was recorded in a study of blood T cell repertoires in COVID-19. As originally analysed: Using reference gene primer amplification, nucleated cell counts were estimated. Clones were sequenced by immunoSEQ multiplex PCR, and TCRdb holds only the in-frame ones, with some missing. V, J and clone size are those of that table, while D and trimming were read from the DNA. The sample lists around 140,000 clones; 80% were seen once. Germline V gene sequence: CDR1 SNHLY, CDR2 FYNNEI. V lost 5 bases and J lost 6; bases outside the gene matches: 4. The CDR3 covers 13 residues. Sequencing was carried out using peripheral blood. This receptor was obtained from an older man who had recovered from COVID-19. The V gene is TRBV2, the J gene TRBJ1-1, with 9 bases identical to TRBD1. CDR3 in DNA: TGTGCCAGCAGTCCGGACAGGGGCGCTGAAGCTTTCTTT. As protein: CASSPDRGAEAFF.